The 25 T cell receptor beta chains reported below all come from one sample, sequenced in a study of cytomegalovirus exposure and HLA in healthy donors. The PCR was carried out with 60 Vbeta primers and 13 Jbeta primers. The data were produced by immunoSEQ multiplex PCR, yet TCRdb's version contains in-frame clones alone and is incomplete. The sample shows around 93,000 clones, approximately 72% of them seen only once. The sequenced sample was PBMCs. The receptors come from a woman aged 35 to 49 in good health and CMV-seronegative.

V usage is TRBV9 and J usage is TRBJ2-7; a possible D gene is TRBD2 (6 bases). This CDR3 is 10 amino acids long. The V and J ends lost 10 bases and 10 bases respectively, with 15 bases between them. Germline values: CDR1 SGDLS, CDR2 YYNGEE. CDR3 bases: TGTGCCCTCGGGTCCGCGGGACAGTACTTC. It encodes CALGSAGQYF. Combining the CDR3 with reference TRBV9 and TRBJ2-7 gives the whole variable domain DSGVTQTPKHLITATGQRVTLRCSPRSGDLSVYWYQQSLDQGLQFLIQYYNGEERAKGNILERFSAQQFPDLHSELNLSSLELGDSALYFCALGSAGQYFGPGTRLTVT.

The rearrangement links TRBV15 to TRBJ2-3; D unresolved. This CDR3 contains 15 residues. The germline CDR1 and CDR2 sequences are LNHNV and YYDKDF (reference sequence). With 2 bases removed from V and 2 bases from J, the gap between germline ends came to 11 bases. The CDR3 DNA follows: TGTGCCACCAGCAGATACAAGACACTCACAGATACGCAGTATTTT. It translates to CATSRYKTLTDTQYF. The whole variable domain, remainder taken from reference TRBV15 and TRBJ2-3, is DAMVIQNPRYQVTQFGKPVTLSCSQTLNHNVMYWYQQKSSQAPKLLFHYYDKDFNNEADTPDNFQSRRPNTSFCFLDIRSPGLGDTAMYLCATSRYKTLTDTQYFGPGTRLTVL.

The chain carries TRBV5-6 and TRBJ2-1, with D possibly matching TRBD1 (5 bases). The germline V gene encodes CDR1 SGHDT and CDR2 YYEEEE. The CDR3 loop spans 14 amino acids. V dropped 1 base and J dropped 10 bases, with 15 bases sitting between them. CDR3 region: CASSLPTGSGEQFF. CDR3 sequence (DNA): TGTGCCAGCAGCTTGCCAACAGGTTCTGGGGAGCAGTTCTTC. Complete variable domain (other parts from reference TRBV5-6 and TRBJ2-1): DAGVTQSPTHLIKTRGQQVTLRCSPKSGHDTVSWYQQALGQGPQFIFQYYEEEERQRGNFPDRFSGHQFPNYSSELNVNALLLGDSALYLCASSLPTGSGEQFFGPGTRLTVL.

The chain carries TRBV5-1 and TRBJ1-1, with D possibly matching TRBD1 (6 bases). The CDR3 is 14 residues long. The V gene's germline CDR1 is SGHRS and CDR2 YFSETQ. Trimming cost V 0 bases and J 8 bases, with 14 bases left between them. The CDR3 region is CASSLAATGPEAFF. CDR3 nucleotide sequence: TGCGCCAGCAGCTTGGCCGCGACAGGCCCCGAAGCTTTCTTT.

This clone was recorded many times. This chain links TRBV28 with TRBJ1-1; D perhaps matches TRBD1 (6 bases). There are 10 residues in the CDR3. V lost 7 bases to trimming and J lost 11 bases, with 11 bases between them. The germline V gene has CDR1 MDHEN and CDR2 SYDVKM. The CDR3 DNA sequence: TGTGCCAGCAAGAGGGGGACCGCTTTCTTT. Its translation: CASKRGTAFF.

The chain recombines TRBV15 with TRBJ2-7; 7 bases are shared with TRBD1. Germline V gene sequence: CDR1 LNHNV, CDR2 YYDKDF (reference sequence). The V and J ends lost 0 bases and 3 bases, in that order; junction bases with no gene match: 11. The CDR3 is made up of 17 amino acids. CDR3 sequence: CATSRDPQTGNDYEQYF. CDR3 DNA: TGTGCCACCAGCAGAGATCCCCAGACAGGGAATGACTACGAGCAGTACTTC. The complete variable domain, with remaining parts taken from reference TRBV15 and TRBJ2-7, reads DAMVIQNPRYQVTQFGKPVTLSCSQTLNHNVMYWYQQKSSQAPKLLFHYYDKDFNNEADTPDNFQSRRPNTSFCFLDIRSPGLGDTAMYLCATSRDPQTGNDYEQYFGPGTRLTVT.

The CDR3 is CASSVGGIGSYEQYF. DNA of the CDR3: TGTGCCAGCAGCGTAGGAGGGATTGGATCCTACGAGCAGTACTTC. The chain recombines TRBV9 with TRBJ2-7; perhaps TRBD2 as D (5 bases). Germline values: CDR1 SGDLS, CDR2 YYNGEE. This CDR3 comprises 15 residues. V dropped 0 bases and J dropped 1 base, with 11 bases sitting between them. Looking up the rest from reference TRBV9 and TRBJ2-7 gives the full variable domain: DSGVTQTPKHLITATGQRVTLRCSPRSGDLSVYWYQQSLDQGLQFLIQYYNGEERAKGNILERFSAQQFPDLHSELNLSSLELGDSALYFCASSVGGIGSYEQYFGPGTRLTVT.

This clone was found a few times. The chain uses TRBV5-1 and TRBJ2-7, with TRBD1 identical over 7 bases. V trimming: 7 bases; J trimming: 2 bases; junction bases outside the gene matches: 6. The length of the CDR3 is 13 residues. CDR1 is SGHRS and CDR2 is YFSETQ in the germline V gene. CDR3 protein: CASGRQGPYEQYF. For the CDR3, the DNA is TGCGCCAGCGGCAGACAGGGCCCCTACGAGCAGTACTTC. Full variable domain (rest looked up from reference TRBV5-1 and TRBJ2-7): KAGVTQTPRYLIKTRGQQVTLSCSPISGHRSVSWYQQTPGQGLQFLFEYFSETQRNKGNFPGRFSGRQFSNSRSEMNVSTLELGDSALYLCASGRQGPYEQYFGPGTRLTVT.

This sequence joins TRBV30 and TRBJ1-2; D unresolved. The CDR3 totals 11 residues. Trimming left V 4 bases short and J 7 bases short, with 10 bases between. Looked up from germline, CDR1 is GTSNPN and CDR2 is SVGIG (reference sequence). DNA of the CDR3: TGTGCCTGGATGGGAGCCCGTGGCTACACCTTC. Its translation is CAWMGARGYTF.

The CDR3 loop reads CASSLVARTNEQFF. The CDR3 DNA follows: TGTGCCAGCAGCTTGGTGGCCCGAACCAATGAGCAGTTCTTC. The chain employs TRBV5-5 and TRBJ2-1; D gene uncertain. The germline V and J ends were trimmed by 0 bases and 6 bases, with 10 bases remaining between them. The CDR3 spans 14 residues. The germline CDR1 and CDR2 sequences are SGHKS and YYEKEE (reference sequence).

V usage is TRBV2 and J usage is TRBJ2-3, with TRBD2 matching 7 bases. This CDR3 contains 15 residues. The ends lost 6 bases at V and 4 bases at J; junction bases unmatched: 10. CDR1 and CDR2 from the germline V gene are SNHLY and FYNNEI. CDR3 coding DNA: TGTGCCAGCAGAAAGGAGGGAGGGGTCGCAGATACGCAGTATTTT. This sequence encodes CASRKEGGVADTQYF.

This chain connects TRBV19 to TRBJ2-1; D is unresolved. Germline CDR1 reads LNHDA; CDR2 reads SQIVND (reference sequence). V shed 10 bases and J shed 2 bases, with 9 bases lying between them. The CDR3 consists of 12 residues. The CDR3 DNA follows: TGTGCCACGAGCGAAACCTACAATGAGCAGTTCTTC. The encoded protein is CATSETYNEQFF.

The chain has TRBV20-1 and TRBJ2-1, with 8 bases identical to TRBD1. Germline CDR1 is DFQATT and CDR2 is SNEGSKA (reference sequence). V trimming: 7 bases; J trimming: 7 bases; junction bases outside the gene matches: 3. The CDR3 contains 11 residues. The CDR3 DNA sequence: TGCAGTGGGACAGGGCGAAATGAGCAGTTCTTC. Translated: CSGTGRNEQFF.

This chain connects TRBV18 to TRBJ2-1; 10 bases fit TRBD2. CDR1 is KGHSH and CDR2 is LQKENI in the germline V gene. The CDR3 contains 14 residues. V lost 4 bases to trimming and J lost 4 bases; unmatched junction nucleotides: 1. The CDR3 region is CASSRTSGYNEQFF. CDR3 DNA sequence: TGTGCCAGCTCACGGACTAGCGGTTACAATGAGCAGTTCTTC.

The chain combines TRBV7-8 with TRBJ2-5; tentative D call: TRBD1 (5 bases). V dropped 5 bases and J dropped 2 bases, with 24 bases sitting between them. The germline V gene has CDR1 SGHVS and CDR2 FQNEAQ. The CDR3 runs to 18 residues. The CDR3 protein is CASSLLPPMGQIQETQYF. The CDR3 DNA sequence: TGTGCCAGCAGCCTTTTACCCCCGATGGGGCAGATACAAGAGACCCAGTACTTC.

CDR3 loop: CASSPRDFNYEQYF. The CDR3 DNA reads TGTGCCAGCAGCCCCCGGGACTTTAACTACGAGCAGTACTTC. The V gene is TRBV14, the J gene TRBJ2-7; tentative D call: TRBD2 (6 bases). CDR3 length: 14 amino acids. V gave up 4 bases and J gave up 3 bases, with 13 bases separating them. Germline V lookup: CDR1 SGHDN, CDR2 FVKESK.

The gene calls are TRBV5-1 and TRBJ2-7; maybe TRBD1 (6 bases). Germline V gene sequence: CDR1 SGHRS, CDR2 YFSETQ. This CDR3 spans 15 amino acids. Trimming removed 1 base from V and 2 bases from J, with 13 bases in between. CDR3 nucleotide sequence: TGCGCCAGCAGCTTGATGCAGGGGTCCCCCTACGAGCAGTACTTC. Translation: CASSLMQGSPYEQYF.

The CDR3 protein is CASSRRVPEAFF. In nucleotides, the CDR3 is TGTGCCAGCAGCCGGCGGGTCCCTGAAGCTTTCTTT. This sequence joins TRBV5-8 and TRBJ1-1; D remains unclear. Germline V gene lookup returns CDR1 SGHTS and CDR2 YDEGEE. The CDR3 is 12 residues long. V lost 4 bases and J lost 6, with 10 bases in between.

V usage is TRBV28 and J usage is TRBJ1-5; TRBD1 matches 8 bases. This CDR3 region has 16 residues. The J segment lost 6 bases and the V segment lost 6 bases, leaving 13 bases of the junction unmatched. Germline V CDR1 and CDR2: MDHEN, SYDVKM. The chain's CDR3 is CASRPPDRAWSQPQHF. DNA for the CDR3: TGTGCCAGCAGACCCCCGGACAGGGCCTGGAGTCAGCCCCAGCATTTT. The variable domain in full, completed from reference TRBV28 and TRBJ1-5, reads DVKVTQSSRYLVKRTGEKVFLECVQDMDHENMFWYRQDPGLGLRLIYFSYDVKMKEKGDIPEGYSVSREKKERFSLILESASTNQTSMYLCASRPPDRAWSQPQHFGDGTRLSIL.

As DNA, the CDR3 is TGTGCCAGCAAGGGACTAGCGGGGACTAATGAGCAGTTCTTC. It yields the protein CASKGLAGTNEQFF. V and J are TRBV2 and TRBJ2-1; 13 bases map to TRBD2. This CDR3 spans 14 amino acids. Trimming at V came to 7 bases and at J to 7 bases, leaving 4 bases not matched to a gene. In germline, CDR1 is SNHLY, CDR2 FYNNEI.

The rearrangement joins TRBV28 to TRBJ1-3; TRBD1 might be the D (5 bases). The V end was cut by 0 bases, the J end by 4 bases, with 7 bases between. The CDR3 loop spans 14 amino acids. Germline CDR1 is MDHEN and CDR2 is SYDVKM. The CDR3 nucleotides are TGTGCCAGCAGTTTATGGCAGGGCGGAAACACCATATATTTT. Protein sequence: CASSLWQGGNTIYF.

The chain combines TRBV29-1 with TRBJ2-1; 9 positions agree with TRBD2. This CDR3 is built from 12 residues. With 6 bases clipped from V and 9 bases from J, the junction kept 6 bases outside the gene matches. Per the germline V gene, CDR1 is SQVTM and CDR2 is ANQGSEA. CDR3 nucleotide sequence: TGCAGCGTCGTTAGCGGGAGTGGTGAGCAGTTCTTC. It codes for CSVVSGSGEQFF.

The chain couples TRBV7-2 to TRBJ1-3; tentatively, D is TRBD1 (5 bases). Trimming removed 1 base from V and 1 base from J, with 8 bases in between. CDR1 and CDR2 from the germline V gene are SGHTA and FQGNSA. There are 15 residues in the CDR3. The CDR3: CASSLGGWSGNTIYF. The CDR3 nucleotides are TGTGCCAGCAGCTTAGGGGGCTGGTCTGGAAACACCATATATTTT. Full variable domain (remainder filled in from reference TRBV7-2 and TRBJ1-3): GAGVSQSPSNKVTEKGKDVELRCDPISGHTALYWYRQSLGQGLEFLIYFQGNSAPDKSGLPSDRFSAERTGGSVSTLTIQRTQQEDSAVYLCASSLGGWSGNTIYFGEGSWLTVV.

The V and J genes are TRBV7-6 and TRBJ2-3, with D hard to call. Germline V gives CDR1 SGHVS, CDR2 FNYEAQ. Trimming left V 5 bases short and J 6 bases short, with 12 bases between. This CDR3 spans 13 amino acids. As DNA, the CDR3 is TGTGCCAGCAGCCCCAAGCTAGGCGATACGCAGTATTTT. Protein: CASSPKLGDTQYF.

CDR3 DNA sequence: TGTGCCATCAAGGGCCAGGGGGTCAACGAGCAGTACTTC. Its protein is CAIKGQGVNEQYF. The chain joins TRBV10-3 to TRBJ2-7; 7 nucleotides match TRBD1. V shed 7 bases, J shed 5 bases, and the junction held 8 bases outside the gene matches. Germline CDR1 and CDR2: ENHRY and SYGVKD. The CDR3 totals 13 residues.